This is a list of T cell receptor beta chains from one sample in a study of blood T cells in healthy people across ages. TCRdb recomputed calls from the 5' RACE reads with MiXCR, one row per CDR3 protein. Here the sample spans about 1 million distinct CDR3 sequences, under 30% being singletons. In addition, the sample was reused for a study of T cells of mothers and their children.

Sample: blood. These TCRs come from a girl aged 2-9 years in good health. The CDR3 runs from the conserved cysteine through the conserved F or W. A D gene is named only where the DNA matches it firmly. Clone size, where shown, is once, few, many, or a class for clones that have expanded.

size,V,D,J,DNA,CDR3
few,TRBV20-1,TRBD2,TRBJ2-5,TGCAGTGCTAGACTGGGGACTAGCGGGGAGACCCAGTACTTC,CSARLGTSGETQYF
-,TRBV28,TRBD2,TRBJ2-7,TGTGCCAGCAGAATTCGAGCGGGGATCTCCTACGAGCAGTACTTC,CASRIRAGISYEQYF
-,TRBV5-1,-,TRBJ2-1,TGCGCCAGCAGCTTGGGTGTGCAGACCTCCTTCGATGAGCAGTTCTTC,CASSLGVQTSFDEQFF
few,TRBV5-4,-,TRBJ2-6,TGTGCCAGCAGCTCCCCGGGGGGGGCCAACGTCCTGACTTTC,CASSSPGGANVLTF
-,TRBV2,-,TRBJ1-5,TGTGCCAGCAGTGAAGGCGACGGATTCGGGAGCAATCAGCCCCAGCATTTT,CASSEGDGFGSNQPQHF
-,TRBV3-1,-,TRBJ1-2,TGTGCCAGCAGCCAAGTGACGGGTACCTATGGCTACACCTTC,CASSQVTGTYGYTF
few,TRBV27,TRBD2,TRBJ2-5,TGTGCCAGCAAAATAGCGGGGGGGCCGGGAGAGACCCAGTACTTC,CASKIAGGPGETQYF
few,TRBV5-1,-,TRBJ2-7,TGCGCCAGCAGCTTGAGTCCGTACTACGAGCAGTACTTC,CASSLSPYYEQYF
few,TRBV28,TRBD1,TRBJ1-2,TGTGCCAGCAATGGACAGGGGGCTATCGGCTACACCTTC,CASNGQGAIGYTF
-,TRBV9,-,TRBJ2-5,TGTGCCAGCAGCGTAGGGGCCGGGGAGACCCAGTACTTC,CASSVGAGETQYF
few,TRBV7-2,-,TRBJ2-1,TGTGCCAGCAGGTTGAGTAAGAACAATGAGCAGTTCTTC,CASRLSKNNEQFF
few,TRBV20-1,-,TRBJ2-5,TGCAGTGCTAGAGATCTTGGCAGAGAGACCCAGTACTTC,CSARDLGRETQYF
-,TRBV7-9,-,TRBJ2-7,TGTGCCAGCAGCCCTGGTGTGGGACACAACTACGAGCAGTACTTC,CASSPGVGHNYEQYF
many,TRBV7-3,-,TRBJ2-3,TGTGCCAGCAGCTTAACGGCTGGGGATACGCAGTATTTT,CASSLTAGDTQYF
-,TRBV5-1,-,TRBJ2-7,TGCGCCAGCAGCTCGGTATTCAGGTTTACAGACGAGCAGTACTTC,CASSSVFRFTDEQYF
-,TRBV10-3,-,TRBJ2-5,TGTGCCATCAGTGATGATGGGGAGACCCAGTACTTC,CAISDDGETQYF
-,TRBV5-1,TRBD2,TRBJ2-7,TGCGCCAGCAGCCCTGTAGGCCTCGGACTAGCTGAGCAGTACTTC,CASSPVGLGLAEQYF
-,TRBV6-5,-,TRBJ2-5,TGTGCCAGCAGTTACTGGTGGGGACGATCGGGGACCCAGTACTTC,CASSYWWGRSGTQYF
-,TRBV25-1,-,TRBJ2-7,TGTGCCAGCAGTGGTAGTTCCGAGCAGTACTTC,CASSGSSEQYF
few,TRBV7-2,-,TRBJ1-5,TGTGCCAGCAGCCCCGAGACTGGGAGGCAGCCCCAGCATTTT,CASSPETGRQPQHF
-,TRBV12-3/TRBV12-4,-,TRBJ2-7,TGTGCCAGCTCCACTGGCGCTCCCTACGAGCAGTACTTC,CASSTGAPYEQYF
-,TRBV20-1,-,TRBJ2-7,TGCAGTGCTAGTTGGCCCTCGCGCGGACCCTCCTACGAGCAGTACTTC,CSASWPSRGPSYEQYF
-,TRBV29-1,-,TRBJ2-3,TGCAGCGTTAGGGGGAATACGCAGTATTTT,CSVRGNTQYF
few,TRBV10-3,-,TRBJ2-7,TGTGCCATCAAGGTCGACAGTCCCTACGAGCAGTACTTC,CAIKVDSPYEQYF
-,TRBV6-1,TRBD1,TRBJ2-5,TGTGCCAGCAGTGATCCCCAAGGACAGGCAGAAGAGACCCAGTACTTC,CASSDPQGQAEETQYF
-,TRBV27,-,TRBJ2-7,TGTGCCAGCAGTTTAAGGGGTGGCCTCTACGAGCAGTACTTC,CASSLRGGLYEQYF